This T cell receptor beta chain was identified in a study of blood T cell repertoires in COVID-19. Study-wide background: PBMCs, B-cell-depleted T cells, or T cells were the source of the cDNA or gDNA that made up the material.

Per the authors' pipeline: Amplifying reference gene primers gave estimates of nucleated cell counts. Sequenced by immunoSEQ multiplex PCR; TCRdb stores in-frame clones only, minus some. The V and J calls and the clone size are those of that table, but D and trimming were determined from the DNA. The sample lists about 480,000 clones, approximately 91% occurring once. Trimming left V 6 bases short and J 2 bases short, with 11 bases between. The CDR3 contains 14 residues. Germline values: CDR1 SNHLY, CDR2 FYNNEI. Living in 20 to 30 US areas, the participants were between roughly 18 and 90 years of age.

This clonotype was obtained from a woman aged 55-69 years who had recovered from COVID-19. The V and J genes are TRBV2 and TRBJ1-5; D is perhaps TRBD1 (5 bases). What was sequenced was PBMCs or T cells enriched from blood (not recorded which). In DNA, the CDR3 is TGTGCCAGCAGCGCCGGGGGGGGCAATCAGCCCCAGCATTTT. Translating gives CASSAGGGNQPQHF.